Listed below are T cell receptor beta chains from one sample, sequenced in a study of control samples from healthy donors and cancer patients. Libraries were prepared by immunoSEQ multiplex PCR; TCRdb keeps only in-frame clonotypes and omits some of them. The profile shows around 85,000 clones, 94% of them singletons. The specimen sequenced was blood. The receptors come from a woman between 18 and 29 years old in good health. The CDR3 runs from the conserved cysteine through the conserved F or W. The order of the fields is D gene, J gene, clone size, V gene, CDR3 protein, CDR3 DNA. The D gene is left open where the match is weak. Rows give clone size only sometimes, using once, few, many, or a class for an expanded clone.

.,TRBJ1-1,once,TRBV19,CASSIGQAPGFF,TGTGCCAGTAGTATAGGACAGGCACCGGGTTTCTTT
.,TRBJ1-1,.,TRBV19,CASRGAAGKAFF,TGTGCCAGTAGGGGGGCGGCAGGGAAAGCTTTCTTT
.,TRBJ1-1,.,TRBV4-1,CASSQDFPGNTEAFF,TGCGCCAGCAGCCAAGATTTCCCAGGGAACACTGAAGCTTTCTTT
.,TRBJ1-1,.,TRBV5-6,CASSLGASPAFF,TGTGCCAGCAGCTTAGGTGCTTCACCAGCTTTCTTT
TRBD2,TRBJ2-7,.,TRBV3-1/TRBV3-2,CASSRYLAGGPYEQYF,TGTGCCAGCAGCCGATATCTAGCGGGAGGGCCTTACGAGCAGTACTTC
.,TRBJ1-5,.,TRBV7-9,CATSHEGNQPQHF,TGTGCCACTTCCCATGAGGGCAATCAGCCCCAGCATTTT
TRBD2,TRBJ2-7,.,TRBV9,CASSGLAGGPSYEQYF,TGTGCCAGCAGCGGATTAGCGGGAGGGCCGTCCTACGAGCAGTACTTC
.,TRBJ1-2,.,TRBV28,CASDTHRGDYGYTF,TGTGCCAGCGATACCCACCGGGGGGACTATGGCTACACCTTC
TRBD1,TRBJ1-2,.,TRBV28,CATRRGQNYGYTF,TGTGCCACCAGAAGGGGACAGAACTATGGCTACACCTTC
TRBD2,TRBJ2-3,.,TRBV6-5,CASSYGLGGTDTQYF,TGTGCCAGCAGTTACGGACTAGGGGGCACAGATACGCAGTATTTT
TRBD1,TRBJ2-7,.,TRBV10-1,CASRDRVGGEQYF,TGCGCCAGCAGGGACAGGGTTGGCGGCGAGCAGTACTTC
.,TRBJ2-3,.,TRBV10-3,CAISEWSNVEQYF,TGTGCCATCAGTGAGTGGAGTAATGTAGAACAGTATTTT
.,TRBJ1-3,once,TRBV2,CASSERDVVGNTIYF,TGTGCCAGCAGTGAGAGGGACGTGGTTGGAAACACCATATATTTT
.,TRBJ2-2,.,TRBV19,CASSIEAGYTGELFF,TGTGCCAGTAGTATAGAGGCCGGGTACACCGGGGAGCTGTTTTTT
.,TRBJ1-2,.,TRBV6-4,CASSVPGTGIGYTF,TGTGCCAGCAGTGTTCCAGGGACCGGTATTGGCTACACCTTC
.,TRBJ2-1,.,TRBV6-6,CASTSSPEEQFF,TGTGCCAGCACCTCCTCGCCCGAGGAGCAGTTCTTC
TRBD1,TRBJ2-7,few,TRBV7-2,CASSTRTGSYEQYF,TGTGCCAGCAGCACTCGGACAGGCAGCTACGAGCAGTACTTC
.,TRBJ1-4,.,TRBV7-9,CASSLRGVKLFF,TGTGCCAGCAGCTTAAGAGGGGTGAAACTGTTTTTT
.,TRBJ2-2,.,TRBV9,CASSVGGNGELFF,TGTGCCAGCAGCGTAGGGGGGAACGGGGAGCTGTTTTTT
.,TRBJ2-1,.,TRBV28,CASRLPGKTLNEQFF,TGTGCCAGCCGCCTCCCGGGAAAAACCCTAAATGAGCAGTTCTTC
.,TRBJ1-3,.,TRBV19,CASSIGQPGNTIYF,TGTGCCAGTAGTATCGGACAGCCTGGAAACACCATATATTTT
.,TRBJ1-6,.,TRBV28,CASSALDSSFISPLHF,TGTGCCAGCAGTGCTTTGGACAGTAGTTTCATCTCACCCCTCCACTTT
.,TRBJ1-2,.,TRBV23-1,CASSQWAGSGRAGYTF,TGCGCCAGCAGTCAATGGGCTGGTTCGGGGCGCGCCGGCTACACCTTC
.,TRBJ2-1,.,TRBV11-2,CASSLRLYNEQFF,TGTGCCAGCAGCTTAAGACTTTACAATGAGCAGTTCTTC
.,TRBJ2-2,.,TRBV9,CASSVGAGHGTGELFF,TGTGCCAGCAGCGTAGGGGCAGGGCATGGCACCGGGGAGCTGTTTTTT
TRBD2,TRBJ2-7,.,TRBV6-5,CAAQTSASSYEQYF,TGTGCCGCGCAAACTAGCGCGAGCTCCTACGAGCAGTACTTC
TRBD2,TRBJ2-5,.,TRBV7-2,CASRSAGGEETQYF,TGTGCCAGCAGGTCAGCGGGGGGGGAAGAGACCCAGTACTTC
TRBD2,TRBJ2-1,.,TRBV18,CASSLLTSGGVDEQFF,TGTGCCAGCTCACTGCTGACTAGCGGGGGGGTTGATGAGCAGTTCTTC
.,TRBJ2-7,.,TRBV7-9,CASSLQYEQYF,TGTGCCAGCAGCTTACAATACGAGCAGTACTTC
TRBD1,TRBJ2-7,.,TRBV13,CASRLGQGEQYF,TGTGCCAGCAGATTAGGACAGGGAGAGCAGTACTTC
.,TRBJ2-5,.,TRBV5-1,CASSLASGLGQETQYF,TGCGCCAGCAGCTTGGCGTCAGGGTTGGGGCAAGAGACCCAGTACTTC
TRBD1,TRBJ2-5,.,TRBV27,CASSSIRTGQETQYF,TGTGCCAGCAGTTCGATCCGGACAGGGCAAGAGACCCAGTACTTC
.,TRBJ1-3,.,TRBV5-1,CASSSEGGPGNTIYF,TGCGCCAGCAGCTCGGAGGGGGGGCCTGGGAACACCATATATTTT
.,TRBJ2-3,.,TRBV9,CASSETPRDTQYF,TGTGCCAGCAGCGAGACTCCCCGCGATACGCAGTATTTT
.,TRBJ1-3,.,TRBV7-9,CASSFTGRSGNTIYF,TGTGCCAGCAGCTTTACAGGTCGATCTGGAAACACCATATATTTT
TRBD1,TRBJ1-1,.,TRBV3-1/TRBV3-2,CASSPTGGITEAFF,TGTGCCAGCAGCCCCACAGGGGGCATCACTGAAGCTTTCTTT
TRBD1,TRBJ2-7,.,TRBV6-6,CASRDPGQGRYEQYF,TGTGCCAGCAGAGATCCGGGACAGGGGCGCTACGAGCAGTACTTC
.,TRBJ2-5,.,TRBV6-5,CASGQTQETQYF,TGTGCCAGCGGACAAACACAAGAGACCCAGTACTTC
TRBD2,TRBJ2-7,.,TRBV7-9,CASSLLAGVSNEQYF,TGTGCCAGCAGCTTACTAGCGGGAGTCAGCAACGAGCAGTACTTC
.,TRBJ2-1,.,TRBV9,CASSVEPPTGPHNEQFF,TGTGCCAGCAGCGTAGAGCCCCCTACGGGTCCACACAATGAGCAGTTCTTC
.,TRBJ1-1,.,TRBV28,CACRDVTEAFF,TGTGCCTGCAGGGACGTCACTGAAGCTTTCTTT
.,TRBJ2-3,.,TRBV7-7,CASSHGPPGADTQYF,TGTGCTAGCAGCCACGGTCCCCCGGGGGCAGATACGCAGTATTTT
.,TRBJ1-2,.,TRBV4-1,CASSQGSGYTF,TGCGCCAGCAGCCAAGGCTCTGGCTACACCTTC
.,TRBJ1-2,.,TRBV5-4,CASSAGTPGDGYTF,TGTGCCAGCAGCGCCGGGACACCTGGGGATGGCTACACCTTC
.,TRBJ1-5,.,TRBV27,CAVGQANQPQHF,TGTGCCGTGGGGCAGGCCAATCAGCCCCAGCATTTT
.,TRBJ2-2,.,TRBV27,CASSPRWGSLPGELFF,TGTGCCAGCAGCCCCCGGTGGGGTAGTCTGCCCGGGGAGCTGTTTTTT
.,TRBJ1-2,.,TRBV7-8,CASSSVVTQESNYGYTF,TGTGCCAGCAGCTCGGTAGTAACCCAGGAATCTAACTATGGCTACACCTTC
.,TRBJ2-2,.,TRBV14,CASSPGSYTGELFF,TGTGCCAGCAGCCCTGGGAGCTACACCGGGGAGCTGTTTTTT
.,TRBJ1-6,.,TRBV14,CASSQGASPLHF,TGTGCCAGCAGCCAAGGGGCCTCACCCCTCCACTTT
TRBD2,TRBJ2-5,.,TRBV6-1,CASSEEAGSQETQYF,TGTGCCAGCAGTGAAGAAGCGGGGTCACAAGAGACCCAGTACTTC
.,TRBJ2-7,.,TRBV7-2,CASSLGQMIDSSYEQYF,TGTGCCAGCAGCTTAGGGCAGATGATCGATAGCTCCTACGAGCAGTACTTC
.,TRBJ2-7,.,TRBV4-3,CASSRGLAGTYEQYF,TGCGCCAGCAGCCGCGGTCTGGCGGGCACCTACGAGCAGTACTTC
.,TRBJ2-2,.,TRBV4-2,CASSPRQTGTGELFF,TGTGCCAGCAGCCCCCGACAAACAGGGACCGGGGAGCTGTTTTTT
TRBD2,TRBJ2-7,.,TRBV28,CASSRLADTYEQYF,TGTGCCAGCAGTCGACTAGCGGACACCTACGAGCAGTACTTC
TRBD1,TRBJ2-4,.,TRBV6-1,CASSEPTGASIQYF,TGTGCCAGCAGTGAACCGACAGGGGCAAGCATTCAGTACTTC